Listed below are T cell receptor beta chains from one sample, sequenced in a study of blood T cell repertoires in COVID-19. Profiled with immunoSEQ multiplex PCR; TCRdb holds only in-frame clones, not every one. The data contain under 300,000 clones, about 85% of them singletons. Sequenced material: peripheral blood. All receptors come from a human donor in a cohort sampled during active COVID-19. Both conserved end residues are part of each CDR3. D genes are given only for firm matches. Only some rows state a clone size, as once, few, many or a class for expanded clones.

D | J | size | V | CDR3 | DNA
. | TRBJ1-1 | . | TRBV10-1 | CATSQPGTEAFF | TGCGCCACCTCCCAACCCGGCACTGAAGCTTTCTTT
TRBD2 | TRBJ2-7 | . | TRBV5-5 | CASSLTSGSYEQYF | TGTGCCAGCAGCTTAACTAGCGGGAGTTACGAGCAGTACTTC
. | TRBJ1-4 | . | TRBV18 | CASSPQGWGEKLFF | TGTGCCAGCTCACCACAGGGTTGGGGCGAAAAACTGTTTTTT
TRBD2 | TRBJ2-5 | . | TRBV28 | CASSSYSGSQETQYF | TGTGCCAGCAGTTCCTATAGCGGGAGCCAAGAGACCCAGTACTTC
TRBD1 | TRBJ1-5 | . | TRBV19 | CASSMGQTSNQPQHF | TGTGCCAGTAGTATGGGACAGACTAGCAATCAGCCCCAGCATTTT
TRBD2 | TRBJ2-7 | once | TRBV19 | CASSIPGRGPEQYF | TGTGCCAGTAGTATCCCAGGGAGGGGCCCCGAGCAGTACTTC
TRBD2 | TRBJ2-1 | . | TRBV4-1 | CASSQDPYAGGPANEQFF | TGCGCCAGCAGCCAAGATCCCTACGCGGGAGGGCCCGCCAATGAGCAGTTCTTC
TRBD1 | TRBJ2-7 | . | TRBV28 | CASSPTHDRDEQYF | TGTGCCAGCAGCCCTACGCACGACAGGGACGAGCAGTACTTC
. | TRBJ2-5 | . | TRBV6-5 | CASSYGARVETQYF | TGTGCCAGCAGTTACGGTGCCAGGGTGGAGACCCAGTACTTC
TRBD2 | TRBJ2-2 | . | TRBV11-3 | CASSSGRRTGELFF | TGTGCCAGCTCGAGCGGGAGGCGGACCGGGGAGCTGTTTTTT
. | TRBJ2-1 | . | TRBV7-6 | CASSLDWNNEQFF | TGTGCCAGCAGCCTGGACTGGAACAATGAGCAGTTCTTC
. | TRBJ2-7 | once | TRBV28 | CASMAGTLGYEQYF | TGTGCCAGCATGGCGGGAACCTTAGGGTACGAGCAGTACTTC
TRBD1 | TRBJ1-1 | . | TRBV4-1 | CASSQAGPGTGVMNTEAFF | TGCGCCAGCAGCCAAGCCGGTCCCGGGACAGGGGTCATGAACACTGAAGCTTTCTTT
. | TRBJ2-7 | . | TRBV6-6 | CASTQQGSSYYEQYF | TGTGCCAGCACCCAACAAGGTAGCTCTTACTACGAGCAGTACTTC
TRBD1 | TRBJ2-7 | . | TRBV7-8 | CASSPPPGQGSYEQYF | TGTGCCAGCAGTCCCCCTCCGGGACAGGGCAGCTACGAGCAGTACTTC
. | TRBJ2-7 | . | TRBV15 | CATSPRDRLRSYEQYF | TGTGCCACCAGCCCCCGCGACCGACTGCGCTCCTACGAGCAGTACTTC
TRBD1 | TRBJ1-2 | once | TRBV28 | CASSARGQALGYGYTF | TGTGCCAGCAGCGCACGAGGACAGGCCCTAGGCTATGGCTACACCTTC
TRBD2 | TRBJ2-1 | once | TRBV11-2 | CASSLYLAGGPNEQFF | TGTGCCAGCAGCTTATATCTAGCGGGAGGGCCAAATGAGCAGTTCTTC
TRBD2 | TRBJ2-1 | . | TRBV7-2 | CASSRRTSGRIRAYNEQFF | TGTGCCAGCAGCCGCCGGACTAGCGGGAGAATTCGGGCCTACAATGAGCAGTTCTTC
. | TRBJ1-2 | once | TRBV10-3 | CAINPGIDGYTF | TGTGCCATAAACCCAGGGATTGATGGCTACACCTTC
. | TRBJ1-2 | . | TRBV6-2/TRBV6-3 | CASSSGLYGYTF | TGTGCCAGCAGTTCGGGACTCTATGGCTACACCTTC
. | TRBJ1-1 | . | TRBV7-9 | CASSLARGTPEAFF | TGTGCCAGCAGCCTCGCCCGCGGAACTCCTGAAGCTTTCTTT
TRBD2 | TRBJ2-1 | . | TRBV6-4 | CASSPGLAGSNEQFF | TGTGCCAGCAGCCCGGGACTAGCGGGATCCAATGAGCAGTTCTTC
. | TRBJ2-7 | . | TRBV19 | CASSMAGLEGYEQYF | TGTGCCAGTAGTATGGCAGGGTTAGAAGGCTACGAGCAGTACTTC
TRBD1 | TRBJ1-5 | . | TRBV3-1/TRBV3-2 | CASSQAGQGPCNPQHF | TGTGCCAGCAGCCAAGCCGGACAGGGGCCCTGCAATCCCCAGCATTTT
TRBD1 | TRBJ1-3 | . | TRBV5-1 | CASSAGTGPSSGNTIYF | TGCGCCAGCAGCGCCGGGACAGGGCCAAGCTCTGGAAACACCATATATTTT
TRBD1 | TRBJ1-1 | . | TRBV19 | CASSTTSFGSGGSTEAFF | TGTGCCAGTAGTACGACAAGTTTTGGCTCAGGGGGGAGCACTGAAGCTTTCTTT
. | TRBJ2-2 | . | TRBV9 | CASSVVGTGELFF | TGTGCCAGCAGCGTTGTCGGGACCGGGGAGCTGTTTTTT
. | TRBJ2-5 | . | TRBV19 | CASSSRAQETQYF | TGTGCCAGTAGTAGCAGGGCTCAAGAGACCCAGTACTTC
. | TRBJ2-1 | . | TRBV7-2 | CASTLTSSYNEQFF | TGTGCCAGCACCCTGACTAGCTCCTACAATGAGCAGTTCTTC
. | TRBJ1-6 | few | TRBV2 | CASTGQPTNSPLHF | TGTGCCAGCACTGGGCAGCCAACCAATTCACCCCTCCACTTT
. | TRBJ1-5 | . | TRBV7-2 | CASSQRRGSNQPQHF | TGTGCCAGCAGTCAAAGGCGGGGGAGCAATCAGCCCCAGCATTTT
. | TRBJ2-2 | once | TRBV2 | CASREDSTGELFF | TGTGCCAGCAGGGAGGACAGTACCGGGGAGCTGTTTTTT
TRBD2 | TRBJ2-1 | . | TRBV7-8 | CASRQKGWTGGENNEQFF | TGTGCCAGCAGACAAAAGGGGTGGACGGGAGGCGAGAACAATGAGCAGTTCTTC
TRBD2 | TRBJ2-1 | once | TRBV10-3 | CAINQREASYNEQFF | TGTGCCATCAACCAGCGGGAGGCCTCCTACAATGAGCAGTTCTTC
. | TRBJ2-1 | . | TRBV19 | CASSLDSLSYNEQFF | TGTGCCAGTAGTTTAGACTCCCTCTCCTACAATGAGCAGTTCTTC
TRBD1 | TRBJ2-4 | once | TRBV7-9 | CASSPGQGAVAKNIQYF | TGTGCCAGCAGCCCGGGACAGGGAGCGGTGGCCAAAAACATTCAGTACTTC